This entry lists 14 T cell receptor beta chains sequenced from one sample in a study. TCRdb called the 5' RACE reads again in MiXCR, with one record for every CDR3 protein. In the table there are tens of thousands of distinct CDR3 sequences, around 18% of which are singletons. Sequenced input: naive CD4+ T cells sorted from a lymph node. The subset here: naive CD4+ T cells, CD4+CD45RA+CD25-. These receptors all come from a female donor with breast cancer.

The sample holds a few counts of this clonotype. The rearrangement links TRBV7-8 to TRBJ1-1; a weak D match, TRBD1 (6 bases). In germline, CDR1 is SGHVS, CDR2 FQNEAQ. Trimming stripped 5 bases from V and 4 bases from J, with 17 bases between. The CDR3 runs to 15 residues. In nucleotides, the CDR3 is TGTGCCAGCAGCGGACGACCGGACAGTGGCACTGAAGCTTTCTTT. It yields the protein CASSGRPDSGTEAFF.

The V gene is TRBV4-3, the J gene TRBJ2-3, with 7 nucleotides matching TRBD2. Germline lookup yields CDR1 LGHNA and CDR2 YSLEER. V lost 1 base to trimming and J lost 8 bases; unmatched junction nucleotides: 15. This CDR3 has 17 residues. The CDR3 loop reads CASSQVDRSGKAGTQYF. The CDR3 nucleotides are TGCGCCAGCAGCCAAGTGGATCGCAGCGGGAAGGCCGGTACGCAGTATTTT.

This clonotype was counted between two and nine times. J is TRBJ2-3 and V is TRBV12-3 or TRBV12-4; D unclear. This CDR3 is built from 15 residues. Trimming pared 5 bases from V and 6 bases from J, leaving 18 bases between. The DNA for the CDR3 is TGTGCCAGCAGTCCAGAAGACTCGAATGTTGATACGCAGTATTTT. Amino acid sequence: CASSPEDSNVDTQYF.

Regarding this clonotype: One end of the junction is discordant with germline, which a read error may explain. The chain combines TRBV6-2 or TRBV6-3 with TRBJ2-5, with TRBD1 matching over 10 bases. The CDR3 has 17 residues. Germline CDR1 and CDR2: MNHEY and SVGEGT. CDR3 in amino acids: CASSYSTWDRGQETQNF. CDR3 in DNA: TGTGCCAGCAGTTACTCGACGTGGGACAGGGGACAAGAGACCCAGAACTTC.

This clonotype was detected a few times. Written as DNA, the CDR3 is TGTGCCAGCAGTGTGCGCCTCTCCTCTGGAAACACCATATATTTT. Translating it yields CASSVRLSSGNTIYF. The rearrangement links TRBV25-1 to TRBJ1-3; D gene ambiguous. The CDR3 totals 15 residues. Trimming left V 4 bases short and J 0 bases short, with 10 bases between. CDR1 is MGHDK, CDR2 SYGVNS, per germline.

This clonotype was seen more than once but under ten times. This chain connects TRBV7-2 to TRBJ1-4, with D possibly matching TRBD1 (6 bases). The germline gives CDR1 SGHTA, CDR2 FQGNSA. Trimming took off 5 bases at V and 12 bases at J, with 13 bases between the two ends. There are 12 residues in the CDR3. This chain's CDR3 is CASSPTGYELFF. The CDR3 DNA reads TGTGCCAGCAGCCCCACAGGGTACGAACTGTTTTTT.

This chain links TRBV7-3 with TRBJ2-1; 11 positions match TRBD1. The germline CDR1 and CDR2 sequences are SGHTA and FQGTGA. The V segment lost 5 bases and the J segment 5 bases; nucleotides outside the gene matches: 8. The CDR3 covers 16 residues. The CDR3 DNA sequence: TGTGCCAGCAGCCCGACGGGGGGACAGGGGGACAATGAGCAGTTCTTC. The encoded protein is CASSPTGGQGDNEQFF.

CDR3 region: CASSHPPLAVEAFF. The CDR3, as DNA: TGTGCCAGCAGCCACCCACCGTTGGCCGTTGAAGCTTTCTTT. The rearrangement links TRBV7-2 to TRBJ1-1; unclear D gene. Germline V gene sequence: CDR1 SGHTA, CDR2 FQGNSA. The V and J ends lost 5 bases and 7 bases respectively, with 17 bases between them. This CDR3 contains 14 residues.

This clonotype was detected only once. This chain links TRBV28 with TRBJ1-2; D remains ambiguous. The CDR3 sequence is 11 residues long. V lost 7 bases, J lost 8 bases, and 11 bases lay in between. Germline V gene data show CDR1 as MDHEN and CDR2 as SYDVKM. In nucleotides, the CDR3 is TGTGCCAGCATCGACACCTTCGGCTACACCTTC. As protein: CASIDTFGYTF.

The chain joins TRBV27 to TRBJ2-7; D is undetermined. V was cut by 0 bases and J by 3 bases, with 15 bases left in between. The length of the CDR3 is 16 residues. From germline, CDR1 is MNHEY and CDR2 SMNVEV (reference sequence). The CDR3 bases are TGTGCCAGCAGTTTATCGTCTCGGGCTTCGATCTACGAGCAGTACTTC. This encodes CASSLSSRASIYEQYF.

CDR3 coding DNA: TGTGCCAGCAGCCAAGGGGGCTATAATTCACCCCTCCACTTT. Amino acids: CASSQGGYNSPLHF. This chain uses TRBV14 with TRBJ1-6; D is unresolved. Germline CDR1 is SGHDN and CDR2 is FVKESK. Trimming stripped 1 base from V and 3 bases from J, with 4 bases between. The CDR3 has 14 residues.

This chain uses TRBV5-1 with TRBJ2-7; 7 positions match TRBD2. V shed 5 bases and J 4 bases; nucleotides not matched to a gene: 6. Germline-derived CDR1 and CDR2 are SGHRS and YFSETQ. This CDR3 is built from 13 residues. The CDR3 sequence: CASSRSGDYEQYF. CDR3 DNA sequence: TGCGCCAGCAGTCGGAGCGGGGATTACGAGCAGTACTTC. The variable domain in full, with the rest retrieved from reference TRBV5-1 and TRBJ2-7, is KAGVTQTPRYLIKTRGQQVTLSCSPISGHRSVSWYQQTPGQGLQFLFEYFSETQRNKGNFPGRFSGRQFSNSRSEMNVSTLELGDSALYLCASSRSGDYEQYFGPGTRLTVT.

The chain joins TRBV7-9 to TRBJ2-7, with D perhaps given as TRBD1 or TRBD2 (6 bases each). Trimming left V 2 bases short and J 6 bases short, with 11 bases between. CDR1 is SEHNR, CDR2 FQNEAQ, per germline (reference sequence). The CDR3 covers 13 residues. The CDR3 nucleotides are TGTGCCAGCAGCTTAAGGGGGGACGGCGAGCAGTACTTC. Protein: CASSLRGDGEQYF.

Turning to this clonotype: This may be a read error: a much more frequent sequence differs by one nucleotide. V is TRBV5-1 and J is TRBJ1-1; D gene ambiguous. Germline V gene sequence: CDR1 SGHRS, CDR2 YFSETQ. The CDR3 runs 13 residues. The CDR3, as DNA: TGCGCCGGCAGCCTCACATTCAGCGAGGCGGCTTTCTTT. Amino acid sequence: CAGSLTFSEAAFF.